Presented here are 13 T cell receptor beta chains from one specimen sequenced in a study of tumor-infiltrating lymphocytes in oesophageal squamous cell carcinoma. From the PCR reads, TCRdb called clonotypes with MiXCR, one entry per CDR3 protein. Here the sample spans some 12,000 distinct CDR3 sequences, 50% to 65% being singletons. Sequenced: esophageal tumor tissue. The origin of the receptors is a male donor with esophageal squamous cell carcinoma.

This clonotype has a handful of counts. The chain links TRBV7-2 to TRBJ1-4; 12 nucleotides line up with TRBD1. Germline V gene sequence: CDR1 SGHTA, CDR2 FQGNSA. The V and J ends lost 5 bases and 8 bases, in that order; junction bases with no gene match: 12. CDR3 size: 17 residues. CDR3 sequence (DNA): TGTGCCAGCAGCCCCCGGGACAGGGGGCGAGTCGGGGAAAAACTGTTTTTT. This encodes CASSPRDRGRVGEKLFF.

The sample holds many counts of this clonotype. The gene calls are TRBV28 and TRBJ1-6; tentative D call: TRBD1 (5 bases). This CDR3 spans 17 amino acids. Trimming took off 6 bases at V and 9 bases at J, with 24 bases between the two ends. From germline, CDR1 is MDHEN and CDR2 SYDVKM. The CDR3 is CASSPSSGRTRGSPLHF. The CDR3 region has the DNA TGTGCCAGCAGCCCTTCCTCGGGACGAACGAGGGGTTCACCCCTCCACTTT.

The chain couples TRBV7-2 to TRBJ2-4; 11 bases agree with TRBD1. The end of the DNA fits TRBJ2-7 better, so the J call may be wrong. Germline assignment: CDR1 SGHTA and CDR2 FQGNSA. This CDR3 is 15 amino acids long. The CDR3 sequence is CASSGSDRGQYEQYF. CDR3 sequence (DNA): TGTGCCAGCAGCGGTTCGGACAGGGGGCAGTACGAGCAGTACTTC.

This clonotype occurred many times. This chain uses TRBV12-3 or TRBV12-4 with TRBJ1-3, with 8 positions matching TRBD1. The CDR3 length is 15 residues. V gave up 7 bases and J gave up 2 bases; unmatched junction bases: 7. Here the CDR3 DNA reads TGTGCCAGCAAAGCATTGACAGGGGCTGGAAACACCATATATTTT. It specifies CASKALTGAGNTIYF.

This clonotype was seen at least ten times. The chain recombines TRBV6-1 with TRBJ2-6; D gene uncertain. V dropped 7 bases and J dropped 4 bases, with 8 bases sitting between them. The germline V gene encodes CDR1 MNHNS and CDR2 SASEGT. The CDR3 contains 13 residues. CDR3 sequence: CASTASGANVLTF. CDR3 nucleotides: TGTGCCAGCACCGCTTCCGGGGCCAACGTCCTGACTTTC.

In this sample, this clonotype is medium-sized (0.01 to 0.1%). The V call is TRBV10-3, the J call TRBJ2-3; D might be TRBD1 (6 bases). Germline CDR1 is ENHRY and CDR2 is SYGVKD. Trimming took off 3 bases at V and 5 bases at J, with 9 bases between the two ends. The CDR3 spans 13 residues. Here the CDR3 reads CAISDGQQDTQYF. The CDR3 DNA reads TGTGCCATCAGTGACGGACAGCAAGATACGCAGTATTTT.

The chain joins TRBV11-2 to TRBJ1-1; 10 nucleotides align to TRBD2. The J call is uncertain, as TRBJ2-7 better fits the DNA end. Germline V gene sequence: CDR1 SGHAT, CDR2 FQNNGV. The CDR3 loop spans 13 amino acids. The DNA of the CDR3 is TGTGCCAGCAGCTTCTCAGCTAGCGGGGGGCAGTACTTC. This codes for CASSFSASGGQYF.

The chain carries TRBV12-3 or TRBV12-4 and TRBJ2-5; 7 bases fit TRBD1. J was trimmed by 5 bases and V by 6 bases; bases with no gene match: 6. The CDR3 has 13 amino acids. CDR3 nucleotide sequence: TGTGCCAGCAGCCTAGGGACAGTGGAGACCCAGTACTTC. This codes for CASSLGTVETQYF.

CDR3 amino acids: CASSLPSGVTGELFF. The CDR3, as DNA: TGTGCCAGCAGCTTACCTAGCGGAGTCACCGGGGAGCTGTTTTTT. This sequence joins TRBV5-4 and TRBJ2-2; 7 positions agree with TRBD2. There are 15 residues in the CDR3. Germline CDR1 is SGHNT and CDR2 is YYREEE (reference sequence). V was pared by 2 bases and J by 4 bases, with 5 bases of the junction left unmatched.

The rearrangement joins TRBV28 to TRBJ2-7; 8 bases match TRBD2. Looked up from germline, CDR1 is MDHEN and CDR2 is SYDVKM. There are 17 residues in the CDR3. J lost 1 base, V lost 6 bases, and 14 bases had no gene match. CDR3 in amino acids: CASSISSGNTNSYEQYF. CDR3 nucleotide sequence: TGTGCCAGCAGCATAAGTAGCGGGAACACGAATTCCTACGAGCAGTACTTC. The full variable domain, rest sourced from reference TRBV28 and TRBJ2-7, is DVKVTQSSRYLVKRTGEKVFLECVQDMDHENMFWYRQDPGLGLRLIYFSYDVKMKEKGDIPEGYSVSREKKERFSLILESASTNQTSMYLCASSISSGNTNSYEQYFGPGTRLTVT.

This chain connects TRBV11-2 to TRBJ2-5; 15 nucleotides align to TRBD2. The V gene end was trimmed by 4 bases and the J gene end by 11 bases; junction bases not matched to a gene: 8. The CDR3 runs to 15 residues. Germline CDR1 reads SGHAT; CDR2 reads FQNNGV. CDR3 in DNA: TGTGCCAGCAGCTCCGGGACTAGCGGGAGGTTTGAGCAGTACTTC. It yields the protein CASSSGTSGRFEQYF.

The chain couples TRBV7-9 to TRBJ2-5; D perhaps matches TRBD2 (5 bases). Trimming cost V 1 base and J 3 bases, with 9 bases left between them. The length of the CDR3 is 14 residues. The germline V gene has CDR1 SEHNR and CDR2 FQNEAQ (reference sequence). The DNA of the CDR3 is TGTGCCAGCAGCTTAGGGTACGGGGAAGAGACCCAGTACTTC. Amino acid sequence: CASSLGYGEETQYF.

The chain is built from TRBV7-8 and TRBJ2-5; the match to TRBD2 covers 12 bases. The J call may be wrong; the DNA end is better matched by TRBJ2-7. This CDR3 contains 16 residues. The germline V gene encodes CDR1 SGHVS and CDR2 FQNEAQ. The CDR3 DNA is TGTGCCAGCGGAACCCCTCGTACTAGCGGGGGGTACGAGCAGTACTTC. This translates into CASGTPRTSGGYEQYF.